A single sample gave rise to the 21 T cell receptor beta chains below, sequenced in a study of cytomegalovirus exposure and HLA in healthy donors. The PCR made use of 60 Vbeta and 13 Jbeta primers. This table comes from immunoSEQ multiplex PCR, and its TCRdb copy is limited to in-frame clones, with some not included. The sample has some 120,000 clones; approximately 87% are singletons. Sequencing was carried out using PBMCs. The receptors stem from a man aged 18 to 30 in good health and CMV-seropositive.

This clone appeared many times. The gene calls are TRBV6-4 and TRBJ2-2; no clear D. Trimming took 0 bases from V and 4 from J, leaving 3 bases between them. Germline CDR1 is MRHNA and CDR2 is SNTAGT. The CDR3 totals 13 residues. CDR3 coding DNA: TGTGCCAGCAGTGACTCCAGCACCGGGGAGCTGTTTTTT. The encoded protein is CASSDSSTGELFF.

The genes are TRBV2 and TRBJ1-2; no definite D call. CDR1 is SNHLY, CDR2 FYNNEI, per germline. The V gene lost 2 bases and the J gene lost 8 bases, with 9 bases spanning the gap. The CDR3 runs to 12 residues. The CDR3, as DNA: TGTGCCAGCAGTGAACCGGGTTGGGGCTACACCTTC. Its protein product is CASSEPGWGYTF.

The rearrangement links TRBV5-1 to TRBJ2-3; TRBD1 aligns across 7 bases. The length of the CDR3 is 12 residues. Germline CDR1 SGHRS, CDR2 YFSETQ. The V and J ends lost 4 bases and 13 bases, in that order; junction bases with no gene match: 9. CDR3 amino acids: CASSTDRDQEYF. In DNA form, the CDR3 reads TGCGCCAGCAGCACCGACAGGGATCAGGAGTATTTT.

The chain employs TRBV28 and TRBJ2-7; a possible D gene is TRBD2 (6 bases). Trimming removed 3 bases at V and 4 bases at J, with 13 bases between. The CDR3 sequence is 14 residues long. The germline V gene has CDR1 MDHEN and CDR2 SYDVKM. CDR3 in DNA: TGTGCCAGCAGTTTTTCCGGGAGTAAGTACGAGCAGTACTTC. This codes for CASSFSGSKYEQYF.

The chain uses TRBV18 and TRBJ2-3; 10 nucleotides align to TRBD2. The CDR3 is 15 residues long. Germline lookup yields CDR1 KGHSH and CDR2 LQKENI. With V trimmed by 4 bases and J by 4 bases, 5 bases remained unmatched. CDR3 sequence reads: CASSLLAGGSDTQYF. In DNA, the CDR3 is TGTGCCAGCTCACTCTTAGCGGGGGGCTCAGATACGCAGTATTTT.

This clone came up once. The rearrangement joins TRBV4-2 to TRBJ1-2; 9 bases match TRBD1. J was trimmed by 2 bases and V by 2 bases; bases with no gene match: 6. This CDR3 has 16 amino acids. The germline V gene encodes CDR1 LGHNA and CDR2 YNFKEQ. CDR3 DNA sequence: TGTGCCAGCAGCCAAAACCCGGGACAGGGAAACTATGGCTACACCTTC. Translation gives CASSQNPGQGNYGYTF.

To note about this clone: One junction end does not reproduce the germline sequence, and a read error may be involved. CDR3 protein: CASSLARRVNPPEAFF. For the CDR3, the DNA is TGTGCCAGCAGCCTAGCCAGACGGGTTAACCCCCCTGAAGCTTTCTTT. This chain links TRBV7-7 with TRBJ1-1; no definite D call. This CDR3 is 16 amino acids long. Germline CDR1 and CDR2: SSHAT and FNYEAQ (reference sequence).

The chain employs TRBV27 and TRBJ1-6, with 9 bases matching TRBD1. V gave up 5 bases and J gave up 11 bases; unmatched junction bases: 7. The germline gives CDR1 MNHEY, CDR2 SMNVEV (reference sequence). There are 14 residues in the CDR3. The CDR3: CASSLGQGTAPLHF. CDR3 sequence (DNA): TGTGCCAGCAGTCTCGGACAGGGGACGGCACCCCTCCACTTT.

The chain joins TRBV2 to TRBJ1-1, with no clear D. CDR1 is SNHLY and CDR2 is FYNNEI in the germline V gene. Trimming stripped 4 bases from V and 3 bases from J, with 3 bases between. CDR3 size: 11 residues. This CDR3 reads CASSADTEAFF. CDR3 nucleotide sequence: TGTGCCAGCAGTGCAGACACTGAAGCTTTCTTT. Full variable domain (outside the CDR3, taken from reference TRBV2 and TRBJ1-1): EPEVTQTPSHQVTQMGQEVILRCVPISNHLYFYWYRQILGQKVEFLVSFYNNEISEKSEIFDDQFSVERPDGSNFTLKIRSTKLEDSAMYFCASSADTEAFFGQGTRLTVV.

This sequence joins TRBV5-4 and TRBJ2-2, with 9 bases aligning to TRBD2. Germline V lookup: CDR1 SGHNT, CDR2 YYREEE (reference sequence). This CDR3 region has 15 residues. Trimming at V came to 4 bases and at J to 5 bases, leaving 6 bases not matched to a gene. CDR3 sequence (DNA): TGTGCCAGCAGCACCCGGACTAGCGAGACCGGGGAGCTGTTTTTT. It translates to CASSTRTSETGELFF.

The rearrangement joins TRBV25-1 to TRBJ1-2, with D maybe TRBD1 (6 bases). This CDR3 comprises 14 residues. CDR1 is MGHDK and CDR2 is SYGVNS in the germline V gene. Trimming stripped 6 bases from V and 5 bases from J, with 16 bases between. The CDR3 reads CASSPFTGSYGYTF. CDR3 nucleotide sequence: TGTGCCAGCAGCCCTTTCACAGGGAGTTATGGCTACACCTTC.

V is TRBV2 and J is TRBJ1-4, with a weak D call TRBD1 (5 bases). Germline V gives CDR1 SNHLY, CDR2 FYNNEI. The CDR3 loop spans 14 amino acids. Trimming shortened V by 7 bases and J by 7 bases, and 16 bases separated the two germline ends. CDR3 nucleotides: TGTGCCAGCAATTCAGGGCAGGGCCTTGAAAAACTGTTTTTT. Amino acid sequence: CASNSGQGLEKLFF.

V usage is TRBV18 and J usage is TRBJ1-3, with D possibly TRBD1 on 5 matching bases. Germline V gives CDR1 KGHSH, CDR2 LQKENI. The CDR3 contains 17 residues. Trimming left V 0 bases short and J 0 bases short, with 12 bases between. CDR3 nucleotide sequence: TGTGCCAGCTCACCACCCAACGCCAGGGTCTCTGGAAACACCATATATTTT. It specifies CASSPPNARVSGNTIYF.

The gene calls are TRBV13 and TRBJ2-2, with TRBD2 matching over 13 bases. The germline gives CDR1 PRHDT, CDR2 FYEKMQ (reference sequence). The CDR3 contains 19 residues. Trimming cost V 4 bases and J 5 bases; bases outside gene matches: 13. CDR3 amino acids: CASSSDAGTSGEYTGELFF. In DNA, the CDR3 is TGTGCCAGCAGCTCAGACGCCGGGACTAGCGGGGAGTATACCGGGGAGCTGTTTTTT.

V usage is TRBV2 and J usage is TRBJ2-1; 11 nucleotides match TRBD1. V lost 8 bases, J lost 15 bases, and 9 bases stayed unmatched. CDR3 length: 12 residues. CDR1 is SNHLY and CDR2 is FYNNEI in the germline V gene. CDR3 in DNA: TGTGCCAGCTATTCGGACAGGGGGCCATCGTTCTTC. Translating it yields CASYSDRGPSFF.

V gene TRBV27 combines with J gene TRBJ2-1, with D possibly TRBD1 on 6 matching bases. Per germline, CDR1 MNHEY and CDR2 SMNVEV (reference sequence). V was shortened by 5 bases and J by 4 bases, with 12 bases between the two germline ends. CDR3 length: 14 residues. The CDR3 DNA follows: TGTGCCAGCAGTCCAGGGGACCGATACAATGAGCAGTTCTTC. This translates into CASSPGDRYNEQFF.

This chain's CDR3 is CASSLEGIGGVADTQYF. CDR3 coding DNA: TGTGCCAGCAGCTTAGAAGGGATTGGGGGGGTTGCGGATACGCAGTATTTT. This sequence joins TRBV7-9 and TRBJ2-3; 7 bases line up with TRBD2. CDR3 size: 17 residues. V was pared by 1 base and J by 6 bases, with 13 bases of the junction left unmatched. Germline V CDR1 and CDR2: SEHNR, FQNEAQ (reference sequence).

In nucleotides, the CDR3 is TGCGCCAGCAGCTTGGATGGACAGGCCTACGAGCAGTACTTC. Its translation is CASSLDGQAYEQYF. The V call is TRBV5-1, the J call TRBJ2-7, with 7 bases fitting TRBD1. Germline-derived CDR1 and CDR2 are SGHRS and YFSETQ. The CDR3 has 14 amino acids. V lost 0 bases to trimming and J lost 2 bases; unmatched junction nucleotides: 2.

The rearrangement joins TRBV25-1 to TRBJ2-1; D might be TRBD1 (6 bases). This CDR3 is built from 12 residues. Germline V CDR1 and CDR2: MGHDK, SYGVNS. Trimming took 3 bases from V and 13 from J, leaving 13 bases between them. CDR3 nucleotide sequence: TGTGCCAGCAGTGACGGAGACAGGCGCCAGTTCTTC. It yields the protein CASSDGDRRQFF.

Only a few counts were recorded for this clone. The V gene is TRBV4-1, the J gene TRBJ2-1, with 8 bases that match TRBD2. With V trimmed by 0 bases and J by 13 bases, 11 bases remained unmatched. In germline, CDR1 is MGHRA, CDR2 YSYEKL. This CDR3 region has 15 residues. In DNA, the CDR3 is TGCGCCAGCAGCCAAGATGCTCAGCGGGGGTCCCCTCAGTTCTTC. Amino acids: CASSQDAQRGSPQFF.

CDR3 bases: TGTGCCAGCAGCCCCCGGACTAGCTCCTACGAGCAGTACTTC. Its translation: CASSPRTSSYEQYF. The chain joins TRBV4-2 to TRBJ2-7, with 7 bases lining up with TRBD2. Trimming removed 4 bases from V and 0 bases from J; junction bases left unmatched: 3. The CDR3 sequence is 14 residues long. Germline V gives CDR1 LGHNA, CDR2 YNFKEQ.